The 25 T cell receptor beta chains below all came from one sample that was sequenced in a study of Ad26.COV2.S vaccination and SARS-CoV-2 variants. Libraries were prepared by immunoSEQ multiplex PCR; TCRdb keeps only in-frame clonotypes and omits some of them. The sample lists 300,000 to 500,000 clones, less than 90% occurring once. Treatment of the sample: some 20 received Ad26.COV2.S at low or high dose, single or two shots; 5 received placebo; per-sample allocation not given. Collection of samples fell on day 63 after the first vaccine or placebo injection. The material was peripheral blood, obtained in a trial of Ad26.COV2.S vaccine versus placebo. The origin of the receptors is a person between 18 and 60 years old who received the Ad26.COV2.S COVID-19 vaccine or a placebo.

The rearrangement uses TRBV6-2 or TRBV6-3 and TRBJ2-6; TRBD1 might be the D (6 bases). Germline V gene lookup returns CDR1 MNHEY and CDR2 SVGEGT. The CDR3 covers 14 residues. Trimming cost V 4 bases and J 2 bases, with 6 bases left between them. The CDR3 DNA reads TGTGCCAGCAGTTCAGGGGCTGGGGCCAACGTCCTGACTTTC. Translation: CASSSGAGANVLTF.

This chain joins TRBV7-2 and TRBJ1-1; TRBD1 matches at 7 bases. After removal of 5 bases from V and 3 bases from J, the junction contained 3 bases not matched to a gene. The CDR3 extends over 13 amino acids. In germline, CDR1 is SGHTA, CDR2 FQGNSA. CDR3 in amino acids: CASSMGQHTEAFF. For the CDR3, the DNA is TGTGCCAGCAGCATGGGACAGCACACTGAAGCTTTCTTT.

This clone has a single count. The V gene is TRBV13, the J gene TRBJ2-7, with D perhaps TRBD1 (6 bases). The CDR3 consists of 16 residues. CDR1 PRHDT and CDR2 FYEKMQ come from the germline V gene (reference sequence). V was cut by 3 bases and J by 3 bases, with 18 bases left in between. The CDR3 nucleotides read TGTGCCAGCAGCTTCGTCCCAGGGGTAGGGGACTACGAGCAGTACTTC. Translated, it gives CASSFVPGVGDYEQYF.

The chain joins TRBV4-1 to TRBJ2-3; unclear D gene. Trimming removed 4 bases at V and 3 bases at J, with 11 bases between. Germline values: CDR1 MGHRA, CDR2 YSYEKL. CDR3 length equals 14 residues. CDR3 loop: CASSPAVATDTQYF. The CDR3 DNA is TGCGCCAGCAGCCCCGCGGTCGCAACAGATACGCAGTATTTT.

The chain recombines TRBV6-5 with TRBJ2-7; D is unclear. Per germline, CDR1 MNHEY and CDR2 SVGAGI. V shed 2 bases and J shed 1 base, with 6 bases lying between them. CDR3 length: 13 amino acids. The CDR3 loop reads CASSYTGSYEQYF. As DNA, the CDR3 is TGTGCCAGCAGTTACACGGGTTCCTACGAGCAGTACTTC.

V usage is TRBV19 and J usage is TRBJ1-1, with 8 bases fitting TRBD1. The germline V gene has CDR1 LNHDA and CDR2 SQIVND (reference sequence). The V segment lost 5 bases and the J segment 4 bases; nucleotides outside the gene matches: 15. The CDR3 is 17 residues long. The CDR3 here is CASSRRPDTGGGTEAFF. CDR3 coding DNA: TGTGCCAGTAGTCGTCGACCGGATACAGGGGGGGGCACTGAAGCTTTCTTT.

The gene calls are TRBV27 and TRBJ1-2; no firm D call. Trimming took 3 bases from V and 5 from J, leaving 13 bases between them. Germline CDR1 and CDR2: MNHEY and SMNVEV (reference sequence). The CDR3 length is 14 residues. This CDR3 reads CASSFAPGYYGYTF. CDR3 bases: TGTGCCAGCAGTTTCGCGCCAGGTTATTATGGCTACACCTTC.

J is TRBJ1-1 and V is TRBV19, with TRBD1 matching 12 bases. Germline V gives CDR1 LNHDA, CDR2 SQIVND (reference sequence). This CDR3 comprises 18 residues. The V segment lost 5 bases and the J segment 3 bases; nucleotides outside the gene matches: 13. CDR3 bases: TGTGCCAGTAGTCCTCTCCCGGGACAGGGGGCTGGTCACACTGAAGCTTTCTTT. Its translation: CASSPLPGQGAGHTEAFF.

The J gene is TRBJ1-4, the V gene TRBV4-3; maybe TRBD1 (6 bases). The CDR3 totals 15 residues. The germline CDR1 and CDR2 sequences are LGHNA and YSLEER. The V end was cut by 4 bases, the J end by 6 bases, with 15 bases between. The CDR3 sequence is CASSPGGGRDEKLFF. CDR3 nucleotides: TGCGCCAGCAGCCCCGGCGGGGGGCGTGATGAAAAACTGTTTTTT.

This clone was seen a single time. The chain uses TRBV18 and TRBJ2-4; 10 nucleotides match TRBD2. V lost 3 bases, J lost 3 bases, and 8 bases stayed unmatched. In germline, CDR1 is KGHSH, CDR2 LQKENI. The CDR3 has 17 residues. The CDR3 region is CASSPPTSGADKNIQYF. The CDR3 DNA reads TGTGCCAGCTCACCCCCTACTAGCGGGGCTGACAAAAACATTCAGTACTTC.

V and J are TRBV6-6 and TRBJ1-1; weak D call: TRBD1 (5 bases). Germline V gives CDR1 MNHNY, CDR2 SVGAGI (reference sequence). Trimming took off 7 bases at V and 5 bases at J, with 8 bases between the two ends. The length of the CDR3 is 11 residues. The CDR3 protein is CASTGGTEAFF. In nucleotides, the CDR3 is TGTGCCAGCACGGGGGGGACTGAAGCTTTCTTT.

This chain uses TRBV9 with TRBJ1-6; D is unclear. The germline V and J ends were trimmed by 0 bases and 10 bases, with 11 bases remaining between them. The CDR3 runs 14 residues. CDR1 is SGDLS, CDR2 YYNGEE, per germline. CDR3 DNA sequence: TGTGCCAGCAGCGTAGGGGCAGGCGCCTCACCCCTCCACTTT. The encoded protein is CASSVGAGASPLHF.

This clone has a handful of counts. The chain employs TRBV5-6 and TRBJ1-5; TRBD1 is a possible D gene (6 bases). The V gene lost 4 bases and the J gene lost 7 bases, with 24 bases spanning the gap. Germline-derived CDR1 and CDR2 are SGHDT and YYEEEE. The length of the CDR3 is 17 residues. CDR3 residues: CASSREGTPYSWQPQHF. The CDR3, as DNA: TGTGCCAGCAGCAGGGAAGGGACACCGTATAGTTGGCAGCCCCAGCATTTT.

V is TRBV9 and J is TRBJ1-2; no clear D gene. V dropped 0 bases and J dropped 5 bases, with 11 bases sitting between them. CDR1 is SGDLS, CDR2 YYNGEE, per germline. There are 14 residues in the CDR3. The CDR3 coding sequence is TGTGCCAGCAGCGTAGATGGCGGGATATATGGCTACACCTTC. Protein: CASSVDGGIYGYTF. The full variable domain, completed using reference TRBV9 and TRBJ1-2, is DSGVTQTPKHLITATGQRVTLRCSPRSGDLSVYWYQQSLDQGLQFLIQYYNGEERAKGNILERFSAQQFPDLHSELNLSSLELGDSALYFCASSVDGGIYGYTFGSGTRLTVV.

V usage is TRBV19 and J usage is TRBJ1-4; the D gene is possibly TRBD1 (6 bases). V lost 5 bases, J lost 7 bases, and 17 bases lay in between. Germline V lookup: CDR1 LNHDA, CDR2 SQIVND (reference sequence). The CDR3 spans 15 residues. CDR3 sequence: CASSGYRVGVEKLFF. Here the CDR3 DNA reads TGTGCCAGTAGTGGATACAGGGTAGGGGTTGAAAAACTGTTTTTT. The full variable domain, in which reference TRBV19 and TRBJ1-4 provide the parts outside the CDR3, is DGGITQSPKYLFRKEGQNVTLSCEQNLNHDAMYWYRQDPGQGLRLIYYSQIVNDFQKGDIAEGYSVSREKKESFPLTVTSAQKNPTAFYLCASSGYRVGVEKLFFGSGTQLSVL.

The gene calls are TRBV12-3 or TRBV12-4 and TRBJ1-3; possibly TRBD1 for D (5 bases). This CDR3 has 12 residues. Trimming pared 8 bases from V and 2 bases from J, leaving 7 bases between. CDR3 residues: CASGAAGNTIYF. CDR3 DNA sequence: TGTGCCAGCGGGGCAGCTGGAAACACCATATATTTT.

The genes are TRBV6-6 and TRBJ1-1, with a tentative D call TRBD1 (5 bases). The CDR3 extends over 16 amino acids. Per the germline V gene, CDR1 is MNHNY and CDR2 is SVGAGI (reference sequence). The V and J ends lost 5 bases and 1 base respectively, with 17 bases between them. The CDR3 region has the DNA TGTGCCAGCAGTGGGCGGACGGACATAACGAACACTGAAGCTTTCTTT. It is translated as CASSGRTDITNTEAFF.

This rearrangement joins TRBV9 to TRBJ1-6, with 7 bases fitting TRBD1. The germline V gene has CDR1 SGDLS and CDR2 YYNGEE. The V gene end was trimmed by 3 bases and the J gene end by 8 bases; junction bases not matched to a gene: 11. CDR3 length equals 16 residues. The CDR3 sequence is CASSARDRARDSPLHF. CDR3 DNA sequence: TGTGCCAGCAGCGCACGAGACAGGGCGCGGGATTCACCCCTCCACTTT.

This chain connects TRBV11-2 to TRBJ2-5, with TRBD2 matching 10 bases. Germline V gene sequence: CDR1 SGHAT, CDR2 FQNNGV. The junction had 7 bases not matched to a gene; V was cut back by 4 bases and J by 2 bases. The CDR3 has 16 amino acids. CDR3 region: CASSSLAGIWQETQYF. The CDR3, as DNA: TGTGCCAGCAGCTCACTAGCGGGAATTTGGCAAGAGACCCAGTACTTC. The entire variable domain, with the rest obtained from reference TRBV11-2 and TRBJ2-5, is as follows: EAGVAQSPRYKIIEKRQSVAFWCNPISGHATLYWYQQILGQGPKLLIQFQNNGVVDDSQLPKDRFSAERLKGVDSTLKIQPAKLEDSAVYLCASSSLAGIWQETQYFGPGTRLLVL.

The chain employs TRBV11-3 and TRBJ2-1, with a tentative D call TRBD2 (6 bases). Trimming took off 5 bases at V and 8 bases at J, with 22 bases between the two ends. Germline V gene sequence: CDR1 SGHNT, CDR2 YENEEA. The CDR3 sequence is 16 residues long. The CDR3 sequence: CASSPGRDLPIDEQFF. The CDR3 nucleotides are TGTGCCAGCAGCCCAGGGCGGGACCTACCGATCGATGAGCAGTTCTTC.

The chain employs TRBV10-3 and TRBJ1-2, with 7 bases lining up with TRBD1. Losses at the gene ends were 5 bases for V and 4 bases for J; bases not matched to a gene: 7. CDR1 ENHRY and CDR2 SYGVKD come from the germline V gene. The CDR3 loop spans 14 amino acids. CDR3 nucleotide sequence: TGTGCCATCAGTCCGGGACAGAGTCGCTATGGCTACACCTTC. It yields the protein CAISPGQSRYGYTF.

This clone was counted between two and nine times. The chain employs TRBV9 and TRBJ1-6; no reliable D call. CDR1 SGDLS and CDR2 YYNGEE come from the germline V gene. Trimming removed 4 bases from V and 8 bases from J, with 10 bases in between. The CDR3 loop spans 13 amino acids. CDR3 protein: CASSSGSYSPLHF. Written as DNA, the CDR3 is TGTGCCAGCAGCTCCGGGTCCTATTCACCCCTCCACTTT. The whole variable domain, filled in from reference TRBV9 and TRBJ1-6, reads DSGVTQTPKHLITATGQRVTLRCSPRSGDLSVYWYQQSLDQGLQFLIQYYNGEERAKGNILERFSAQQFPDLHSELNLSSLELGDSALYFCASSSGSYSPLHFGNGTRLTVT.

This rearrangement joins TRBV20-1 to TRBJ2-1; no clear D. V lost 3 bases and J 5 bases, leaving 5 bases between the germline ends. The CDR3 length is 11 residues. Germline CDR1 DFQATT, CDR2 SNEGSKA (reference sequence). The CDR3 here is CSASTNNEQFF. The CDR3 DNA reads TGCAGTGCTAGTACAAACAATGAGCAGTTCTTC.

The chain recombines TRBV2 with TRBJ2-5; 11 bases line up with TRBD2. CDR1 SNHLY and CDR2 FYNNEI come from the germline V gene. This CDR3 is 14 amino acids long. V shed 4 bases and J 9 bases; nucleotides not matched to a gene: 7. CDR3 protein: CASSAGTSGRPQYF. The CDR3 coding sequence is TGTGCCAGCAGTGCAGGGACTAGCGGCCGGCCCCAGTACTTC.

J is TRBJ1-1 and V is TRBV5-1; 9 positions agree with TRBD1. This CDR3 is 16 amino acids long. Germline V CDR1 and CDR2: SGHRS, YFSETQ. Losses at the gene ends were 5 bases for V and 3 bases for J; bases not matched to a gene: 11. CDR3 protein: CASSFGPTGGYTEAFF. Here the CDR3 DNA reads TGCGCCAGCAGTTTTGGTCCAACAGGGGGCTACACTGAAGCTTTCTTT.